Below are 21 T cell receptor beta chains sequenced from a single sample in a study of OX40 agonist ivuxolimab in advanced cancers. Sequencing used immunoSEQ multiplex PCR; TCRdb keeps in-frame clones, though not all of them. The sample lists fewer than 85,000 clones, around nine tenths occurring once. This sample comprised CD4+ or CD8+ T cells sorted from blood, obtained in a trial of the OX40 agonist ivuxolimab. Receptor source: an adult with an advanced solid tumor such as melanoma, head and neck, liver or kidney cancer.

The CDR3 DNA reads TGTGCCATCAGTGAGCGAGGGGGGAGGGACACTGAAGCTTTCTTT. Encoded protein: CAISERGGRDTEAFF. The genes are TRBV10-3 and TRBJ1-1; D possibly corresponds to TRBD1 (6 bases). CDR3 length: 15 residues. Germline values: CDR1 ENHRY, CDR2 SYGVKD. Trimming took 2 bases from V and 3 from J, leaving 13 bases between them.

CDR3 in amino acids: CASQASTYEQYF. The CDR3 nucleotides are TGTGCCAGCCAGGCATCGACCTACGAGCAGTACTTC. The rearrangement joins TRBV21-1 to TRBJ2-7; TRBD1 is the table's D call, not checked against the DNA. TRBV21-1 constitutes a pseudogene. The CDR3 is 12 residues long.

The chain recombines TRBV28 with TRBJ2-2, with a tentative D call TRBD1 (6 bases). Germline CDR1 MDHEN, CDR2 SYDVKM. The ends were cut back, 4 bases at V and 5 bases at J, with 11 bases in the middle. The CDR3 contains 14 residues. The CDR3 DNA reads TGTGCCAGCAGTTCGAAGGGGGAGACCGGGGAGCTGTTTTTT. Translated, it gives CASSSKGETGELFF.

Only a few counts were recorded for this clone. The genes are TRBV4-3 and TRBJ1-5, with D unclear. Trimming took 3 bases from V and 4 from J, leaving 7 bases between them. Germline lookup yields CDR1 LGHNA and CDR2 YSLEER. This CDR3 is built from 13 residues. The CDR3 bases are TGCGCCAGCAGCCAGGGCCGAAATCAGCCCCAGCATTTT. Residues: CASSQGRNQPQHF.

V usage is TRBV7-2 and J usage is TRBJ2-1; TRBD2 matches at 9 bases. Trimming cost V 3 bases and J 8 bases; bases outside gene matches: 2. From germline, CDR1 is SGHTA and CDR2 FQGNSA. This CDR3 spans 13 amino acids. CDR3 residues: CASSFVAGDEQFF. CDR3 sequence (DNA): TGTGCCAGCAGCTTTGTAGCGGGGGATGAGCAGTTCTTC. Supplemented by reference TRBV7-2 and TRBJ2-1, the full variable domain reads GAGVSQSPSNKVTEKGKDVELRCDPISGHTALYWYRQSLGQGLEFLIYFQGNSAPDKSGLPSDRFSAERTGGSVSTLTIQRTQQEDSAVYLCASSFVAGDEQFFGPGTRLTVL.

V and J are TRBV11-3 and TRBJ2-3, with no clear D. CDR3 length equals 14 residues. Trimming pared 5 bases from V and 1 base from J, leaving 10 bases between. The germline CDR1 and CDR2 sequences are SGHNT and YENEEA. CDR3 bases: TGTGCCAGCAGCCAGCTTTCGGGCACAGATACGCAGTATTTT. Translating it yields CASSQLSGTDTQYF. Full variable domain (remainder filled in from reference TRBV11-3 and TRBJ2-3): EAGVVQSPRYKIIEKKQPVAFWCNPISGHNTLYWYLQNLGQGPELLIRYENEEAVDDSQLPKDRFSAERLKGVDSTLKIQPAELGDSAVYLCASSQLSGTDTQYFGPGTRLTVL.

The genes are TRBV28 and TRBJ2-2; D is tentatively TRBD1 or TRBD2 (5 bases each). Germline V gene sequence: CDR1 MDHEN, CDR2 SYDVKM. This CDR3 region has 16 residues. Trimming cost V 4 bases and J 1 base, with 13 bases left between them. In DNA, the CDR3 is TGTGCCAGCAGTTCTCCGGGACGGGGGAACACCGGGGAGCTGTTTTTT. It is translated as CASSSPGRGNTGELFF.

The genes are TRBV5-6 and TRBJ2-1, with 8 bases fitting TRBD1. Germline V gene data show CDR1 as SGHDT and CDR2 as YYEEEE. V trimming: 2 bases; J trimming: 0 bases; junction bases outside the gene matches: 4. This CDR3 has 16 residues. The CDR3 nucleotides are TGTGCCAGCAGCTTCGGGACAGGCTTCTCCTACAATGAGCAGTTCTTC. This translates into CASSFGTGFSYNEQFF. Filled out from reference TRBV5-6 and TRBJ2-1, the complete variable domain reads DAGVTQSPTHLIKTRGQQVTLRCSPKSGHDTVSWYQQALGQGPQFIFQYYEEEERQRGNFPDRFSGHQFPNYSSELNVNALLLGDSALYLCASSFGTGFSYNEQFFGPGTRLTVL.

The chain is built from TRBV19 and TRBJ1-6; possibly TRBD1 for D (6 bases). Trimming removed 10 bases at V and 10 bases at J, with 23 bases between. CDR1 LNHDA and CDR2 SQIVND come from the germline V gene (reference sequence). CDR3 size: 15 residues. The chain's CDR3 is CATGGRQGFVSPLHF. In nucleotides, the CDR3 is TGTGCCACCGGGGGCCGCCAGGGGTTTGTGTCACCCCTCCACTTT.

The chain uses TRBV30 and TRBJ2-7; D is perhaps TRBD2 (5 bases). The CDR3 runs to 12 residues. Germline V gives CDR1 GTSNPN, CDR2 SVGIG (reference sequence). The V and J ends lost 5 bases and 1 base respectively, with 9 bases between them. The CDR3 nucleotides read TGTGCCTGGGGACTGTTATCCTACGAGCAGTACTTC. It yields the protein CAWGLLSYEQYF.

This chain connects TRBV18 to TRBJ2-1, with 8 bases matching TRBD1. Losses at the gene ends were 0 bases for V and 7 bases for J; bases not matched to a gene: 2. CDR1 and CDR2 from the germline V gene are KGHSH and LQKENI. This CDR3 has 14 amino acids. The chain's CDR3 is CASSPPTGGNEQFF. CDR3 sequence (DNA): TGTGCCAGCTCACCACCTACAGGGGGGAATGAGCAGTTCTTC.

The chain employs TRBV7-9 and TRBJ2-1, with 9 nucleotides matching TRBD2. J was trimmed by 4 bases and V by 0 bases; bases with no gene match: 4. CDR1 and CDR2 (germline): SEHNR, FQNEAQ (reference sequence). CDR3 length equals 16 residues. The CDR3 nucleotides are TGTGCCAGCAGCTTAGCAATAGCGGGAGTGTACAATGAGCAGTTCTTC. It is translated as CASSLAIAGVYNEQFF. Drawing the rest from reference TRBV7-9 and TRBJ2-1, the complete variable domain is DTGVSQNPRHKITKRGQNVTFRCDPISEHNRLYWYRQTLGQGPEFLTYFQNEAQLEKSRLLSDRFSAERPKGSFSTLEIQRTEQGDSAMYLCASSLAIAGVYNEQFFGPGTRLTVL.

V usage is TRBV27 and J usage is TRBJ2-2; D uncertain. The germline V gene has CDR1 MNHEY and CDR2 SMNVEV (reference sequence). Between the trimmed V and J ends, which lost 8 bases and 1 base, there was a span of 14 bases. There are 15 residues in the CDR3. The chain's CDR3 is CASSRKPKNTGELFF. The CDR3 DNA reads TGTGCCAGCTCCCGCAAACCCAAGAACACCGGGGAGCTGTTTTTT.

The chain combines TRBV2 with TRBJ2-2; D is ambiguous. The germline gives CDR1 SNHLY, CDR2 FYNNEI. The CDR3 consists of 13 residues. Trimming cost V 4 bases and J 1 base, with 4 bases left between them. The CDR3 reads CASSGRNTGELFF. The CDR3 coding sequence is TGTGCCAGCAGTGGACGGAACACCGGGGAGCTGTTTTTT.

The chain uses TRBV28 and TRBJ1-2; TRBD1 is a possible D gene (5 bases). The CDR3 length is 16 residues. Germline V gene data show CDR1 as MDHEN and CDR2 as SYDVKM. V gave up 7 bases and J gave up 4 bases, with 22 bases separating them. Here the CDR3 DNA reads TGTGCCAGCACCCTCGGGGCGGGACGGAGGATCTATGGCTACACCTTC. Translated: CASTLGAGRRIYGYTF.

The chain carries TRBV7-2 and TRBJ1-2, with TRBD1 as a possible D gene (5 bases). Looked up from germline, CDR1 is SGHTA and CDR2 is FQGNSA. V lost 5 bases and J 4 bases, leaving 17 bases between the germline ends. This CDR3 has 15 amino acids. This CDR3 reads CASSLLRGPGYGYTF. DNA of the CDR3: TGTGCCAGCAGCCTCTTGCGGGGCCCCGGCTATGGCTACACCTTC.

The chain links TRBV5-1 to TRBJ2-3; D is unresolved. V lost 2 bases and J 5 bases, leaving 15 bases between the germline ends. Germline CDR1 and CDR2: SGHRS and YFSETQ. The CDR3 is 15 amino acids. DNA for the CDR3: TGCGCCAGCAGCTTTGGACGGCCAAATGAAGATACGCAGTATTTT. The encoded protein is CASSFGRPNEDTQYF.

The chain uses TRBV6-5 and TRBJ1-2; 10 positions agree with TRBD1. CDR1 MNHEY and CDR2 SVGAGI come from the germline V gene. The CDR3 length is 15 residues. Losses at the gene ends were 5 bases for V and 8 bases for J; bases not matched to a gene: 11. CDR3 sequence (DNA): TGTGCCAGCAGTAAAAAGACGACAGGGGGCGACGGCTACACCTTC. Protein: CASSKKTTGGDGYTF.

The chain employs TRBV18 and TRBJ2-3, with D possibly called TRBD1 or TRBD2 (5 bases each). This CDR3 spans 15 amino acids. Germline values: CDR1 KGHSH, CDR2 LQKENI. The V and J ends lost 1 base and 5 bases respectively, with 13 bases between them. The CDR3, as DNA: TGTGCCAGCTCACCACAGGGACCACCGGGAGATACGCAGTATTTT. Its translation is CASSPQGPPGDTQYF.

The chain combines TRBV19 with TRBJ2-1; 15 nucleotides match TRBD2. The CDR3 has 16 amino acids. In germline, CDR1 is LNHDA, CDR2 SQIVND (reference sequence). V trimming: 3 bases; J trimming: 9 bases; junction bases outside the gene matches: 6. The CDR3: CASSMGLAGGSGEQFF. CDR3 bases: TGTGCCAGTAGTATGGGACTAGCGGGAGGTTCGGGTGAGCAGTTCTTC.

The chain joins TRBV5-4 to TRBJ1-2, with 10 positions matching TRBD1. This CDR3 is built from 16 residues. The V and J ends lost 0 bases and 4 bases, in that order; junction bases with no gene match: 6. Per the germline V gene, CDR1 is SGHNT and CDR2 is YYREEE (reference sequence). CDR3 in amino acids: CASSLVGTGVAYGYTF. The CDR3 region has the DNA TGTGCCAGCAGCTTGGTGGGGACAGGGGTGGCCTATGGCTACACCTTC.